This record looks at one T cell receptor (beta chain) sequence and its context. The data derive from a study of blood T cell repertoires in COVID-19. Study background: COVID-19 samples collected from the United States, Italy and Spain covered acute and convalescent phases.

Original processing notes: Amplified reference gene primers provided the basis for estimating nucleated cell counts. TCRdb's table, derived via immunoSEQ multiplex PCR, lists solely in-frame clones and lacks some. V and J calls and clone size come straight from that table; D and trimming were deduced from the DNA. The sample carries about 80,000 clones, around 79% recorded once. Sequencing was carried out using peripheral blood. This TCR derives from a human donor in a cohort sampled during active COVID-19.

For the CDR3, the DNA is TGTGCCATCAGTGGACGACTGAGGGCGGGGGGGGAGCAGTACTTC. Its translation: CAISGRLRAGGEQYF. The chain combines TRBV10-3 with TRBJ2-7; 9 bases are shared with TRBD2. Germline CDR1 is ENHRY and CDR2 is SYGVKD. The V segment lost 4 bases and the J segment 7 bases; nucleotides outside the gene matches: 11. The CDR3 contains 15 residues.